A selection of T cell receptor beta chains follows, all from one sample in a study of T-cell reconstitution after alpha-beta-depleted transplantation in children. TCRdb reprocessed the PCR reads via MiXCR and lists one record per CDR3 protein. The sample contains roughly 200,000 distinct CDR3 sequences, roughly 6.8% of which appear only once. The sample here was PBMCs from the stem cell graft donor, taken from the stem cell graft. These receptors were collected from a human donor who donated a stem cell graft to a child with Wiskott-Aldrich syndrome. Both conserved end residues are trimmed from each CDR3. Some rows have no size entry. The others give once, few or many, or a class for an expanded clone.

TRBV12-3/TRBV12-4	TRBJ1-1	many	ASRAQGVGNTEAF
TRBV18	TRBJ2-7	few	ASSPFLGAGASYEQY
TRBV20-1	TRBJ1-2	many	SADSPANYGYT
TRBV7-8	TRBJ2-3	.	ASSLRPRTISTDTQY
TRBV3-1	TRBJ1-1	many	ASSRGVSMSEAF
TRBV6-5	TRBJ2-1	many	ASRRLGGGDEQF
TRBV5-1	TRBJ2-1	many	ASSLDPPGQGFVGEQF
TRBV27	TRBJ1-6	many	ASSWQGAYYNSPLH
TRBV7-6	TRBJ2-2	many	ASSLGGSLYSGELF
TRBV20-1	TRBJ1-2	many	SARQGADYGYT
TRBV7-9	TRBJ2-5	many	ASRGQSYQETQY
TRBV5-1	TRBJ2-3	.	ASSPWAGAGTDTQY
TRBV24-1	TRBJ1-5	many	ATSDGAGMYQPQH
TRBV7-8	TRBJ2-5	many	ASSLAGLAGGYQETQY